These 3 T cell receptor beta chains came from one sample sequenced in a study of control samples from healthy donors and cancer patients. Using immunoSEQ multiplex PCR, the repertoire was profiled, and TCRdb retains in-frame clones only, with some absent. Here the sample spans 100,000 to 120,000 clones, approximately 82% being singletons. The sample taken for sequencing was blood. Receptors originate from a man aged 18 to 35 in good health.

The genes are TRBV29-1 and TRBJ2-6, with a tentative D call TRBD2 (7 bases). The germline V gene has CDR1 SQVTM and CDR2 ANQGSEA. Trimming left V 0 bases short and J 2 bases short, with 20 bases between. This CDR3 comprises 19 residues. CDR3 bases: TGCAGCGTTGAAGATTCGGGGGCAGGCGGGGGCGCTGGGGCCAACGTCCTGACTTTC. Its protein is CSVEDSGAGGGAGANVLTF.

This clone has a single count. The gene calls are TRBV6-5 and TRBJ1-6, with a possible D match to TRBD1 (6 bases). V lost 5 bases and J 8 bases, leaving 13 bases between the germline ends. This CDR3 region has 14 residues. Germline CDR1 is MNHEY and CDR2 is SVGAGI. CDR3 loop: CASSPSGVDSPLHF. The CDR3 DNA reads TGTGCCAGCAGTCCATCAGGGGTGGATTCACCCCTCCACTTT.

The V and J genes are TRBV11-2 and TRBJ1-1; D remains ambiguous. Trimming shortened V by 5 bases and J by 2 bases, and 12 bases separated the two germline ends. The CDR3 covers 14 residues. Germline CDR1 and CDR2: SGHAT and FQNNGV. CDR3 DNA sequence: TGTGCCAGCAGCCTGATGACGGATAACACTGAAGCTTTCTTT. It specifies CASSLMTDNTEAFF.